This T cell receptor beta chain was retrieved from a study of cytomegalovirus exposure and HLA in healthy donors. Notes on the study in general: For most TCR sequences rarity was the rule, although some public TCRs occurred in many donors.

The trim removed 3 bases at V and 6 bases at J, leaving 11 bases unmatched. The CDR3 runs 15 residues. The germline CDR1 and CDR2 sequences are SGHRS and YFSETQ. The donors formed part of the roughly 120-subject validation cohort, distinct from the roughly 660-subject first cohort. The table came from immunoSEQ multiplex PCR; TCRdb's copy has only in-frame clones and leaves some out. Of under 250,000 clones listed, under 95% are singletons. On this clone: The antigen is unknown.

Sequencing input: PBMCs. V is TRBV5-1 and J is TRBJ1-1; TRBD1 aligns across 7 bases. This receptor was taken from a woman between 18 and 29 years old in good health and CMV-seronegative. The CDR3 loop is CASSYYRGVGAEAFF. CDR3 bases: TGCGCCAGCAGCTATTACAGGGGAGTAGGCGCTGAAGCTTTCTTT.